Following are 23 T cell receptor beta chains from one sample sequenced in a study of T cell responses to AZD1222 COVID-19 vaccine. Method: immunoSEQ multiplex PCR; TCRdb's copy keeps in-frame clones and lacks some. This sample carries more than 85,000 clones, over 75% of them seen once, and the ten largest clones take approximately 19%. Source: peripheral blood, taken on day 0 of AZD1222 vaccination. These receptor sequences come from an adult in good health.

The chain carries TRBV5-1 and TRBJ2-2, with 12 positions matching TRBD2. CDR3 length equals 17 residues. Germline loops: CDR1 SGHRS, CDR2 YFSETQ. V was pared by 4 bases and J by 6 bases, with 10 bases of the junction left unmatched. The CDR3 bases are TGCGCCAGCAGCCCCGATCTAGCGGGGGGGCCGGCCGGGGAGCTGTTTTTT. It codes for CASSPDLAGGPAGELFF. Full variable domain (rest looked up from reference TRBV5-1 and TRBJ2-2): KAGVTQTPRYLIKTRGQQVTLSCSPISGHRSVSWYQQTPGQGLQFLFEYFSETQRNKGNFPGRFSGRQFSNSRSEMNVSTLELGDSALYLCASSPDLAGGPAGELFFGEGSRLTVL.

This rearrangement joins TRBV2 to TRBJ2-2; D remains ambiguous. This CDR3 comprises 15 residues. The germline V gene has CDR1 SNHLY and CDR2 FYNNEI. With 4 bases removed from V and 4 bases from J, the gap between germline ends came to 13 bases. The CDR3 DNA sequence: TGTGCCAGCAGTGCCCTCCCCCCGGGCACCGGGGAGCTGTTTTTT. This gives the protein CASSALPPGTGELFF.

The CDR3 bases are TGTGCCAGCAGCTTACCGGGAGCGACGAGGAATGAGCAGTTCTTC. Amino acids: CASSLPGATRNEQFF. The J gene is TRBJ2-1, the V gene TRBV7-3, with a tentative D call TRBD2 (6 bases). Trimming took off 2 bases at V and 7 bases at J, with 15 bases between the two ends. Germline V gives CDR1 SGHTA, CDR2 FQGTGA. CDR3 length equals 15 residues.

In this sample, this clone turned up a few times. The CDR3 sequence: CSVEDGPYGYTF. The CDR3 coding sequence is TGCAGCGTTGAAGACGGGCCCTATGGCTACACCTTC. The gene calls are TRBV29-1 and TRBJ1-2; D uncertain. The V and J ends lost 0 bases and 4 bases respectively, with 6 bases between them. The CDR3 extends over 12 amino acids. CDR1 and CDR2 (germline): SQVTM, ANQGSEA. The full variable domain, in which reference TRBV29-1 and TRBJ1-2 provide the parts outside the CDR3, is SAVISQKPSRDICQRGTSLTIQCQVDSQVTMMFWYRQQPGQSLTLIATANQGSEATYESGFVIDKFPISRPNLTFSTLTVSNMSPEDSSIYLCSVEDGPYGYTFGSGTRLTVV.

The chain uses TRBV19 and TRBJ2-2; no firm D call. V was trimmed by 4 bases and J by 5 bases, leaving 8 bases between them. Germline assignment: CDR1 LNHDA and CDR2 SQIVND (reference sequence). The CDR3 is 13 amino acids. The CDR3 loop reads CASSTVGTGELFF. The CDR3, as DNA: TGTGCCAGTAGTACAGTTGGGACCGGGGAGCTGTTTTTT.

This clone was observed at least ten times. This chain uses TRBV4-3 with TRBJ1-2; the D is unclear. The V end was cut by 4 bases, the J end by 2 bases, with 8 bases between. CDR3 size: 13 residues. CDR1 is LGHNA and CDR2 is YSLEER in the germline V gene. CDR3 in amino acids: CASSRDGNYGYTF. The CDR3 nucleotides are TGCGCCAGCAGCCGGGATGGAAACTATGGCTACACCTTC.

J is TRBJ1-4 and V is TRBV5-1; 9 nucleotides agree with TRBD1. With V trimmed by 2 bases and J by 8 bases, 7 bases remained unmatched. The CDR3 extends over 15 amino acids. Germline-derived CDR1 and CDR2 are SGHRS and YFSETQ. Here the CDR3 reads CASSFRTGVKEKLFF. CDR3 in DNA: TGCGCCAGCAGCTTCCGGACAGGGGTAAAAGAAAAACTGTTTTTT.

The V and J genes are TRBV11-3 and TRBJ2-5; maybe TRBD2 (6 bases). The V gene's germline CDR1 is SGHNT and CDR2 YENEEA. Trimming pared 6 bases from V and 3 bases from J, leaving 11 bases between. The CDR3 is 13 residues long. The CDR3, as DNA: TGTGCCAGCAGTCGGAGGGAGGAAGAGACCCAGTACTTC. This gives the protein CASSRREEETQYF.

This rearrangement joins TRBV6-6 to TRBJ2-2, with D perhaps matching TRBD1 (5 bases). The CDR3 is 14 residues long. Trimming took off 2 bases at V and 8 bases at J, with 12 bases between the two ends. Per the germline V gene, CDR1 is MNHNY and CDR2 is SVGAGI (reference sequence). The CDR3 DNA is TGTGCCAGCAGTTACGTCCCTGGGGCTGGGGAGCTGTTTTTT. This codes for CASSYVPGAGELFF.

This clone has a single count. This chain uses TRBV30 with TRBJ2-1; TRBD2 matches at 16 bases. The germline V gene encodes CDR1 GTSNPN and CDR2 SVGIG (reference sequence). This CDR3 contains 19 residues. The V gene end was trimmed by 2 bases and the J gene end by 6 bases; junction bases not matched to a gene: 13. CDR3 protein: CAWSPPLGLAGGISNEQFF. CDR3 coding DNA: TGTGCCTGGAGTCCCCCCCTGGGACTAGCGGGAGGGATATCCAATGAGCAGTTCTTC.

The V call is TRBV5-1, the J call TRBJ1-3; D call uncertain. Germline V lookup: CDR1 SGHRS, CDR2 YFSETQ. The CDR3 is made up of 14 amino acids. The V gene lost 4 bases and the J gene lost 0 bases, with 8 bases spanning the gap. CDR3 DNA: TGCGCCAGCAGCCGGATGAGCTCTGGAAACACCATATATTTT. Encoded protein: CASSRMSSGNTIYF.

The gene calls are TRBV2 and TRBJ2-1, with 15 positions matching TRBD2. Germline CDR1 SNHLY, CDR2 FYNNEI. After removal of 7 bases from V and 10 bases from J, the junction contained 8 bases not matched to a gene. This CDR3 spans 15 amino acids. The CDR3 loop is CASNLGLAGGREQFF. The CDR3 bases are TGTGCCAGCAACCTAGGACTAGCGGGGGGGCGCGAGCAGTTCTTC.

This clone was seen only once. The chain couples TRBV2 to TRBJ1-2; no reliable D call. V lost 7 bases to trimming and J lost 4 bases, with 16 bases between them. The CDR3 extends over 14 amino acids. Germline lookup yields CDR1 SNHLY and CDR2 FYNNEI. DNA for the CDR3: TGTGCCAGCATAGGGCGCGGCCAGTTCTATGGCTACACCTTC. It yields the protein CASIGRGQFYGYTF.

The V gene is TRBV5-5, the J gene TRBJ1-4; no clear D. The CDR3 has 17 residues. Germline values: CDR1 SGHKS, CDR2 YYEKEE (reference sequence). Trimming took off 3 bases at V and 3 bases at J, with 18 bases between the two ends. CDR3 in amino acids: CASSYSPPGGSNEKLFF. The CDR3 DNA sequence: TGTGCCAGCAGCTATTCCCCGCCGGGTGGGTCTAATGAAAAACTGTTTTTT.

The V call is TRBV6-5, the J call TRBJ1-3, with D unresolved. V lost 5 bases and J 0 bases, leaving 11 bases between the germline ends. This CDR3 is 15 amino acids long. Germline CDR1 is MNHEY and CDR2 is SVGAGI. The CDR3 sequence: CASSTATFSGNTIYF. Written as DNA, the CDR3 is TGTGCCAGCAGTACCGCGACATTCTCTGGAAACACCATATATTTT.

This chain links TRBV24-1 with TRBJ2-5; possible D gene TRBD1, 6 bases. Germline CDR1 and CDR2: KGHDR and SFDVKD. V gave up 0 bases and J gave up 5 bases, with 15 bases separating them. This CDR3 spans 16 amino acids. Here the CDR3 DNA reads TGTGCCACCAGTGATTTGGGTCAGGGGACGTCTGAGACCCAGTACTTC. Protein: CATSDLGQGTSETQYF.

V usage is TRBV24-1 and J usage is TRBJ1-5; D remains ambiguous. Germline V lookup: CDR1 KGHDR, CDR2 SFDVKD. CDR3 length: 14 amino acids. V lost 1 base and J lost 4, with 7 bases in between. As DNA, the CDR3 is TGTGCCACCAGTGATTTAGGGTGGAATCAGCCCCAGCATTTT. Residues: CATSDLGWNQPQHF.

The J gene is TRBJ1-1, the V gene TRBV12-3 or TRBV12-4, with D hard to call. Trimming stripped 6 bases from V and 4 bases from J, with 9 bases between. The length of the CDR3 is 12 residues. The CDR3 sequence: CASRRVSTEAFF. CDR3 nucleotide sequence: TGTGCCAGCAGACGGGTGAGCACTGAAGCTTTCTTT.

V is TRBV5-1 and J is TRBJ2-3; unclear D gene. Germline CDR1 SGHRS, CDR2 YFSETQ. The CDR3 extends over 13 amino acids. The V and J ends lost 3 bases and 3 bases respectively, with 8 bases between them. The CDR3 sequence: CASSSQPTDTQYF. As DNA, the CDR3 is TGCGCCAGCAGCTCGCAGCCGACAGATACGCAGTATTTT.

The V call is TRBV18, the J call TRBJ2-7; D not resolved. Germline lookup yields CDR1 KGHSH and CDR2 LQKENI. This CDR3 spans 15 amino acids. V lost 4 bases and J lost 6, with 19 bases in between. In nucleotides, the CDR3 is TGTGCCAGCTCACGGCGCCTCATCCTGTCTGGCGAGCAGTACGTC. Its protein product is CASSRRLILSGEQYV.

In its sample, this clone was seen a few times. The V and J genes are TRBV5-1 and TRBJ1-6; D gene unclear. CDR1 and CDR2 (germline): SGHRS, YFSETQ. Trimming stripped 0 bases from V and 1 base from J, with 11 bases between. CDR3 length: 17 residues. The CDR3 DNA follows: TGCGCCAGCAGCTTGGCCGGGCAGGTTTCCTATAATTCACCCCTCCACTTT. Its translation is CASSLAGQVSYNSPLHF. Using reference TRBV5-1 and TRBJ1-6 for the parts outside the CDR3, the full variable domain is KAGVTQTPRYLIKTRGQQVTLSCSPISGHRSVSWYQQTPGQGLQFLFEYFSETQRNKGNFPGRFSGRQFSNSRSEMNVSTLELGDSALYLCASSLAGQVSYNSPLHFGNGTRLTVT.

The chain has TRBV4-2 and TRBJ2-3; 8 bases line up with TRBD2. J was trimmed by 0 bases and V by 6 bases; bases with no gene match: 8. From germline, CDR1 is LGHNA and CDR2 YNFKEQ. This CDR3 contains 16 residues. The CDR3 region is CASSLTSGTSTDTQYF. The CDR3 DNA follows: TGTGCCAGCAGTCTCACTAGCGGAACTAGCACAGATACGCAGTATTTT.

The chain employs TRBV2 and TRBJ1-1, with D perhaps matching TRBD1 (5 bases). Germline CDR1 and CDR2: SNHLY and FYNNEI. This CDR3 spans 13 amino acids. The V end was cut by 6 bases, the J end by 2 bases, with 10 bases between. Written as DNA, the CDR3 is TGTGCCAGCAGACGGGGGGGAAACACTGAAGCTTTCTTT. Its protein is CASRRGGNTEAFF. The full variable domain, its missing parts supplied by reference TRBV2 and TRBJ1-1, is EPEVTQTPSHQVTQMGQEVILRCVPISNHLYFYWYRQILGQKVEFLVSFYNNEISEKSEIFDDQFSVERPDGSNFTLKIRSTKLEDSAMYFCASRRGGNTEAFFGQGTRLTVV.